This T cell receptor beta chain was identified during a study of T cell responses to AZD1222 COVID-19 vaccine. Trimming cost V 5 bases and J 1 base; bases outside gene matches: 5. Germline assignment: CDR1 LGHNT and CDR2 FRNRAP. The CDR3 sequence is 15 residues long. Produced via immunoSEQ multiplex PCR; TCRdb's table is partial and in-frame only. Altogether roughly 120,000 clones are present, 88% being singletons, with the ten largest covering 4% to 5.5%. This clone was observed a few times. Its antigen is not identified. Notes on the study in general: Spike-specific TCRs gained breadth and depth after people received two AZD1222 doses. Epitopes outside B.1.351 and B.1.1.7 mutated regions reportedly drew nearly half of spike TCRs. Scientists sampled the repertoires only once the peak T cell response had passed. White British people made up most donors, females outnumbered males, and clonal diversity was possibly underestimated.

This sample comprised peripheral blood, obtained on day 0 of AZD1222 vaccination. This clonotype was obtained from an adult in good health. The chain carries TRBV12-5 and TRBJ1-5, with 7 bases fitting TRBD1. The CDR3 loop is CASGPGQISNQPQHF. The CDR3 DNA follows: TGTGCTAGTGGTCCGGGACAGATCAGCAATCAGCCCCAGCATTTT.